This T cell receptor (beta chain) was found in a study of T-cell memory formation after mild COVID-19. Broader study findings: SARS-CoV-2 specificity was not confirmed for second-wave clones peaking on day 37. Pre-infection memory contained some responding clones, which suggested that cross-reactive memory had joined. Contracting CD8+ clones were enriched in EMRA, CD4+ mainly in CM and EM.

The germline CDR1 and CDR2 sequences are MGHDK and SYGVNS. The V segment lost 8 bases and the J segment 6 bases; nucleotides outside the gene matches: 9. The CDR3 is 15 residues long. Constant-segment primers served in 5'RACE that generated TCR alpha and TCR beta cDNA libraries bearing sample barcodes and UMIs. MiXCR, applied by TCRdb to the 5' RACE reads, yields one record per CDR3 protein. The table shows about 88,000 distinct CDR3 sequences, with roughly 25% occurring only once. This clonotype was picked up a small number of times. Its antigen is undetermined. This clonotype was sampled from a man between 18 and 29 years old who had mild COVID-19 (a few samples of this study predate the infection). Cell type and time point are not known. The sample comprised PBMCs or a T cell subset sorted from them (not recorded which). The J gene is TRBJ2-1, the V gene TRBV25-1; 11 positions agree with TRBD2. Here the CDR3 DNA reads TGTGCCAGCGACACCTTAGCGGGGGGGCTCAATGAGCAGTTCTTC. It yields the protein CASDTLAGGLNEQFF.